Each of the 27 T cell receptor beta chains below was sequenced from the same sample in a study of CD4 T cells in relation to SARS-CoV-2 and coronaviruses. Unexposed donor CD4+ T cells date from about 2011-2018, before the COVID-19 pandemic. CD4+ T cells were isolated from the cells after less than 13 days of culture. These receptors' targets are unknown. Sequenced by immunoSEQ multiplex PCR; TCRdb stores in-frame clones only, minus some. This table has 20,000 or so clones, 60% to 85% appearing once. Material for sequencing was CD4+ T cells from PBMCs, cultured in vitro. All receptors derive from a human donor in good health.

The DNA of the CDR3 is TGTGCCAGTCGGGACTCCAGCTATGGCTACACCTTC. Amino acids: CASRDSSYGYTF. The chain carries TRBV28 and TRBJ1-2; D may be TRBD1 (5 bases). The CDR3 is made up of 12 amino acids. Germline V lookup: CDR1 MDHEN, CDR2 SYDVKM. V lost 9 bases and J lost 4, with 12 bases in between.

This clone showed up just a few times. This rearrangement joins TRBV4-2 to TRBJ2-7, with D possibly being TRBD1 (5 bases). V was cut by 0 bases and J by 3 bases, with 12 bases left in between. Germline loops: CDR1 LGHNA, CDR2 YNFKEQ. The CDR3 loop spans 15 amino acids. CDR3 in amino acids: CASSQDRAGHYEQYF. The CDR3 bases are TGTGCCAGCAGCCAAGATCGGGCAGGACACTACGAGCAGTACTTC.

The gene calls are TRBV28 and TRBJ2-3; 11 bases line up with TRBD2. Trimming at V came to 2 bases and at J to 3 bases, leaving 4 bases not matched to a gene. Germline V gene sequence: CDR1 MDHEN, CDR2 SYDVKM. CDR3 length: 16 residues. This CDR3 is CASSLPRLAGTDTQYF. In DNA, the CDR3 is TGTGCCAGCAGTTTACCGAGACTAGCGGGAACAGATACGCAGTATTTT.

This chain uses TRBV2 with TRBJ2-1, with TRBD2 matching 11 bases. The CDR3 has 17 amino acids. Trimming at V came to 5 bases and at J to 9 bases, leaving 15 bases not matched to a gene. The V gene's germline CDR1 is SNHLY and CDR2 FYNNEI. CDR3 sequence: CASSPNRLAGNGGEQFF. In DNA form, the CDR3 reads TGTGCCAGCAGTCCAAATCGACTAGCGGGGAACGGAGGTGAGCAGTTCTTC.

The chain recombines TRBV19 with TRBJ1-2, with no clear D. The V end was cut by 3 bases, the J end by 4 bases, with 21 bases between. CDR1 and CDR2 from the germline V gene are LNHDA and SQIVND (reference sequence). The CDR3 covers 17 residues. The CDR3 reads CASSIQSGERRGYGYTF. CDR3 nucleotide sequence: TGTGCCAGTAGTATCCAATCAGGTGAACGACGAGGCTATGGCTACACCTTC.

Only one count was recorded for this clone. This chain links TRBV30 with TRBJ2-2, with D tentatively TRBD1 or TRBD2 (5 bases each). The germline V gene encodes CDR1 GTSNPN and CDR2 SVGIG (reference sequence). Trimming shortened V by 8 bases and J by 0 bases, and 13 bases separated the two germline ends. This CDR3 has 14 amino acids. In DNA form, the CDR3 reads TGTGCCGGCGCAGGGAGCTCGAACACCGGGGAGCTGTTTTTT. Translating it yields CAGAGSSNTGELFF.

In this sample, this clone turned up once. This chain joins TRBV5-6 and TRBJ1-1; D call uncertain. Germline CDR1 reads SGHDT; CDR2 reads YYEEEE. V lost 0 bases to trimming and J lost 0 bases, with 6 bases between them. The CDR3 has 14 amino acids. CDR3 sequence (DNA): TGTGCCAGCAGCTTGGCGAGCTTGAACACTGAAGCTTTCTTT. Its protein product is CASSLASLNTEAFF.

This clone was recorded a few times. The rearrangement joins TRBV5-1 to TRBJ2-3; 7 positions agree with TRBD1. J gave up 0 bases and V 1 base, and 5 bases lay outside the gene matches. CDR1 and CDR2 from the germline V gene are SGHRS and YFSETQ. This CDR3 spans 16 amino acids. The CDR3 sequence: CASSLSGTVSTDTQYF. CDR3 nucleotide sequence: TGCGCCAGCAGCTTGTCCGGGACAGTCAGCACAGATACGCAGTATTTT.

This clone was counted between two and nine times. The J gene is TRBJ1-1, the V gene TRBV9; 8 bases fit TRBD1. The CDR3 extends over 15 amino acids. Trimming at V came to 3 bases and at J to 6 bases, leaving 10 bases not matched to a gene. CDR1 is SGDLS, CDR2 YYNGEE, per germline. CDR3 in amino acids: CASSETQGVGAEAFF. In DNA form, the CDR3 reads TGTGCCAGCAGCGAAACACAGGGGGTCGGAGCTGAAGCTTTCTTT. The variable domain in full, completed from reference TRBV9 and TRBJ1-1, reads DSGVTQTPKHLITATGQRVTLRCSPRSGDLSVYWYQQSLDQGLQFLIQYYNGEERAKGNILERFSAQQFPDLHSELNLSSLELGDSALYFCASSETQGVGAEAFFGQGTRLTVV.

This clone was observed a handful of times. CDR3 sequence reads: CASSQEGYSGNTIYF. CDR3 sequence (DNA): TGCGCCAGCAGCCAAGAAGGATACAGTGGAAACACCATATATTTT. The gene calls are TRBV4-1 and TRBJ1-3; D ambiguous. CDR1 and CDR2 (germline): MGHRA, YSYEKL. Deletions cut 0 bases from V and 3 bases from J, with 9 bases between. There are 15 residues in the CDR3.

This clone was recorded only once. The chain couples TRBV2 to TRBJ2-2; D gene ambiguous. The CDR3 consists of 15 residues. V gave up 2 bases and J gave up 4 bases, with 11 bases separating them. Looked up from germline, CDR1 is SNHLY and CDR2 is FYNNEI. The CDR3 DNA reads TGTGCCAGCAGTGAATCCGCGACTGGCACCGGGGAGCTGTTTTTT. Its translation is CASSESATGTGELFF. Complete variable domain (other parts from reference TRBV2 and TRBJ2-2): EPEVTQTPSHQVTQMGQEVILRCVPISNHLYFYWYRQILGQKVEFLVSFYNNEISEKSEIFDDQFSVERPDGSNFTLKIRSTKLEDSAMYFCASSESATGTGELFFGEGSRLTVL.

The chain carries TRBV5-4 and TRBJ2-2, with D possibly being TRBD1 or TRBD2 (5 bases each). The germline gives CDR1 SGHNT, CDR2 YYREEE (reference sequence). CDR3 length equals 13 residues. The V end was cut by 0 bases, the J end by 6 bases, with 6 bases between. CDR3 coding DNA: TGTGCCAGCAGCTTGGTGGGGGCCGGGGAGCTGTTTTTT. This codes for CASSLVGAGELFF.

The rearrangement uses TRBV12-5 and TRBJ1-4; tentatively, D is TRBD1 (6 bases). The CDR3 consists of 14 residues. Trimming removed 5 bases at V and 4 bases at J, with 11 bases between. The V gene's germline CDR1 is LGHNT and CDR2 FRNRAP. The CDR3 sequence: CASGPGQLNEKLFF. CDR3 sequence (DNA): TGTGCTAGTGGTCCAGGACAGCTTAATGAAAAACTGTTTTTT.

The gene calls are TRBV6-5 and TRBJ1-5; no clear D gene. V was shortened by 7 bases and J by 3 bases, with 10 bases between the two germline ends. The CDR3 extends over 13 amino acids. The germline CDR1 and CDR2 sequences are MNHEY and SVGAGI. The CDR3 here is CASTLQINQPQHF. CDR3 sequence (DNA): TGTGCCAGCACCCTCCAAATCAATCAGCCCCAGCATTTT.

This clone has a single count. The V and J genes are TRBV5-1 and TRBJ2-5, with unresolved D. CDR3 length: 15 amino acids. V was pared by 0 bases and J by 1 base, with 10 bases between. Germline V gene sequence: CDR1 SGHRS, CDR2 YFSETQ. CDR3 DNA: TGCGCCAGCAGCTTGGTCTACGGACCCCAAGAGACCCAGTACTTC. This codes for CASSLVYGPQETQYF. Looking up the rest from reference TRBV5-1 and TRBJ2-5 gives the full variable domain: KAGVTQTPRYLIKTRGQQVTLSCSPISGHRSVSWYQQTPGQGLQFLFEYFSETQRNKGNFPGRFSGRQFSNSRSEMNVSTLELGDSALYLCASSLVYGPQETQYFGPGTRLLVL.

The chain joins TRBV7-9 to TRBJ1-1; D ambiguous. The CDR3 covers 11 residues. Germline V gives CDR1 SEHNR, CDR2 FQNEAQ (reference sequence). Trimming stripped 5 bases from V and 3 bases from J, with 4 bases between. CDR3 protein: CASSPYTEAFF. The CDR3 nucleotides read TGTGCCAGCAGCCCATACACTGAAGCTTTCTTT.

This chain uses TRBV7-7 with TRBJ2-1, with 9 bases aligning to TRBD2. CDR3 length: 15 amino acids. The germline V gene encodes CDR1 SSHAT and CDR2 FNYEAQ (reference sequence). The V and J ends lost 3 bases and 3 bases, in that order; junction bases with no gene match: 3. The CDR3 coding sequence is TGTGCCAGCAGCTTGAGACTAGCGGACTACAATGAGCAGTTCTTC. Translating it yields CASSLRLADYNEQFF.

J is TRBJ2-5 and V is TRBV4-1, with 15 bases identical to TRBD2. This CDR3 contains 16 residues. Looked up from germline, CDR1 is MGHRA and CDR2 is YSYEKL. V was pared by 3 bases and J by 5 bases, with 4 bases of the junction left unmatched. CDR3 nucleotide sequence: TGCGCCAGCAGCCAGATTGGACTAGCGGGGGGGGAGACCCAGTACTTC. It codes for CASSQIGLAGGETQYF.

CDR3 in amino acids: CASSRTPRDEQFF. CDR3 nucleotides: TGCGCCAGCAGCCGGACCCCTCGGGATGAGCAGTTCTTC. The gene calls are TRBV5-1 and TRBJ2-1; the D is unclear. CDR1 is SGHRS and CDR2 is YFSETQ in the germline V gene. Trimming stripped 4 bases from V and 8 bases from J, with 13 bases between. The CDR3 is 13 residues long.

V is TRBV5-1 and J is TRBJ1-2; possibly TRBD1 for D (5 bases). CDR1 is SGHRS, CDR2 YFSETQ, per germline. This CDR3 contains 15 residues. V was trimmed by 3 bases and J by 4 bases, leaving 16 bases between them. The CDR3 reads CASSSGDQTVYGYTF. Here the CDR3 DNA reads TGCGCCAGCAGCTCCGGGGACCAGACAGTCTATGGCTACACCTTC.

This clone was seen once. The rearrangement links TRBV7-3 to TRBJ2-3; 8 positions match TRBD2. The J segment lost 6 bases and the V segment lost 5 bases, leaving 10 bases of the junction unmatched. In germline, CDR1 is SGHTA, CDR2 FQGTGA. The CDR3 covers 15 residues. Here the CDR3 reads CASSGRAGAADTQYF. The CDR3 region has the DNA TGTGCCAGCAGCGGAAGAGCGGGAGCAGCTGATACGCAGTATTTT.

This chain links TRBV7-3 with TRBJ2-2; perhaps TRBD2 as D (6 bases). The CDR3 spans 13 residues. The germline CDR1 and CDR2 sequences are SGHTA and FQGTGA. V gave up 4 bases and J gave up 7 bases, with 10 bases separating them. The CDR3 DNA follows: TGTGCCAGCAGCTCACTAGCTGGCGGGGAGCTGTTTTTT. Translating it yields CASSSLAGGELFF.

The chain is built from TRBV11-3 and TRBJ2-5; 8 nucleotides agree with TRBD2. Germline V CDR1 and CDR2: SGHNT, YENEEA. Losses at the gene ends were 5 bases for V and 5 bases for J; bases not matched to a gene: 7. The CDR3 covers 14 residues. CDR3 amino acids: CASSISGEAETQYF. CDR3 in DNA: TGTGCCAGCAGCATTAGCGGGGAGGCGGAGACCCAGTACTTC.

This clone has more than one count but fewer than ten. The chain joins TRBV28 to TRBJ1-6; D is perhaps TRBD1 (6 bases). This CDR3 region has 13 residues. Germline V gene data show CDR1 as MDHEN and CDR2 as SYDVKM. Trimming took off 5 bases at V and 10 bases at J, with 12 bases between the two ends. The CDR3 coding sequence is TGTGCCAGCAGTAGTACAGGGAGATCACCCCTCCACTTT. Its translation: CASSSTGRSPLHF.

The sample holds a few counts of this clone. CDR3 coding DNA: TGTGCCAGCAGTGTCCCTAGCTCCTACGAGCAGTACTTC. Amino acid sequence: CASSVPSSYEQYF. The chain has TRBV2 and TRBJ2-7; D is undetermined. Trimming removed 4 bases from V and 0 bases from J, with 7 bases in between. This CDR3 has 13 amino acids. The germline V gene encodes CDR1 SNHLY and CDR2 FYNNEI.

A few counts support this clone. The chain combines TRBV24-1 with TRBJ2-7; D is perhaps TRBD1 (5 bases). The CDR3 is 12 amino acids. The germline V gene encodes CDR1 KGHDR and CDR2 SFDVKD. Between the trimmed V and J ends, which lost 7 bases and 6 bases, there was a span of 12 bases. This CDR3 is CATSAGFGEQYF. CDR3 coding DNA: TGTGCCACCAGCGCAGGGTTCGGCGAGCAGTACTTC.

V usage is TRBV9 and J usage is TRBJ1-1; no reliable D call. Germline V lookup: CDR1 SGDLS, CDR2 YYNGEE. V lost 0 bases and J 4 bases, leaving 7 bases between the germline ends. The CDR3 is 13 residues long. The CDR3 DNA follows: TGTGCCAGCAGCGTAGGTTTCGGCACTGAAGCTTTCTTT. It yields the protein CASSVGFGTEAFF.